This TCR beta chain was identified in a study of Tregs in tolerant kidney transplant recipients. Only in-frame clones appear in the TCRdb table, and some are missing; sequencing was by immunoSEQ multiplex PCR. The profile shows roughly 40,000 clones, roughly 95% of them singletons. The CDR3 contains 18 residues. Trimming cost V 6 bases and J 1 base, with 22 bases left between them. Germline values: CDR1 LNHNV, CDR2 YYDKDF (reference sequence). About this clone: Its antigen is unknown.

The receptor's source is a human donor in good health. Material for sequencing was Tregs from blood cultured with allogeneic cells. The rearrangement joins TRBV15 to TRBJ1-5; no definite D call. CDR3 residues: CATSLGKYWLGSNQPQHF. Here the CDR3 DNA reads TGTGCCACCAGTCTTGGGAAATATTGGCTCGGGAGCAATCAGCCCCAGCATTTT.